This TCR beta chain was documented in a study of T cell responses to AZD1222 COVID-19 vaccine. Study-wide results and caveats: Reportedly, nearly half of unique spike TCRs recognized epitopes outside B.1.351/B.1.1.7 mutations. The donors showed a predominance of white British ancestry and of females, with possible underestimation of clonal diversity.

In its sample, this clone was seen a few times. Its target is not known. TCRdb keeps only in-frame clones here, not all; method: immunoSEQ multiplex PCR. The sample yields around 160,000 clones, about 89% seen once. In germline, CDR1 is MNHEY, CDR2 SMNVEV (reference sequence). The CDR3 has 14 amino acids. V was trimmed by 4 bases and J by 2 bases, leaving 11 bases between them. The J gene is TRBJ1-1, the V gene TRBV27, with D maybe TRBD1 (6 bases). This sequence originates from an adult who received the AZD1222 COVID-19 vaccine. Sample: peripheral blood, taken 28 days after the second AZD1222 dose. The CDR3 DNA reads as TGTGCCAGCAGTTCTCGGACAGCCAACACTGAAGCTTTCTTT. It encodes CASSSRTANTEAFF.